This TCR beta chain stems from a study of human T cells and chemical hapten exposure. This sample's time point: patch test 2, 6 weeks after DPC sensitization. The sample's treatment: therapeutic diphenylcyclopropenone sensitization with weekly scalp DPC. The V gene's germline CDR1 is DFQATT and CDR2 SNEGSKA (reference sequence). V lost 0 bases, J lost 12 bases, and 14 bases lay in between. This CDR3 has 13 amino acids. A single record per CDR3 protein comes from TCRdb applying MiXCR to the RACE reads. The sample yields 350,000 to 400,000 distinct CDR3 sequences, about 6% seen once. The TCR originated in a woman aged 18-29 years with alopecia areata. Some clones in this sample may be carry-over from other donors' samples. The genes are TRBV20-1 and TRBJ1-4; no reliable D call. The material sequenced was whole blood, taken in connection with sensitization to the hapten diphenylcyclopropenone (DPC). The CDR3 is CSARDGRALELFF. In DNA, the CDR3 is TGCAGTGCTAGAGATGGCAGAGCTTTAGAACTGTTTTTT.